The rows below give T cell receptor beta chains drawn from one sample of a study. TCRdb re-called the 5' RACE reads with MiXCR, one entry per CDR3 protein. In the table there are 35,000 to 50,000 distinct CDR3 sequences, approximately 30% of which are singletons. Sequenced sample: tumor-infiltrating memory CD4+ T cells sorted from the breast tumor. The receptors derive from a female donor with breast cancer. Each CDR3 is given with its conserved first and last residue. A D gene is named only where the DNA matches it firmly. Size values are once, few and many counts, or a class for expanded clones, and some rows have none.

j_call | d_call | clone_size | v_call | cdr3_nt | cdr3_aa
TRBJ1-2 | TRBD1 | many | TRBV4-2 | TGTGCCAGCAGCCCACCCGAGGACAGGGGGCTTGGCTACACCTTC | CASSPPEDRGLGYTF
TRBJ2-6 | . | . | TRBV28 | TGTGCCAGCAGTTTTTCTCTCTCTGGGGCCAACGTCCTGACTTTC | CASSFSLSGANVLTF
TRBJ2-6 | . | . | TRBV5-1 | TGCGCCAGCAGCTCGGGACAAGTCTCTGGGGCCAACGTCCTGACTTTC | CASSSGQVSGANVLTF
TRBJ1-5 | . | . | TRBV20-1 | TGCAGTGCCGGGCGACGCAATCAGCCCCAGCATTTT | CSAGRRNQPQHF
TRBJ2-1 | . | . | TRBV28 | TGTGCCAGCAGTTTAAGGGCTGCGAATGAGCAGTTCTTC | CASSLRAANEQFF
TRBJ1-2 | TRBD1 | many | TRBV6-1 | TGTGCCAGCAGTGAGGCCGGAGGGACAGGGGGCGCCGGTGGCTACACCTTC | CASSEAGGTGGAGGYTF
TRBJ2-3 | . | medium-sized | TRBV11-3 | TGTGCCAGCAGCTCCCCGGGGACAGATACGCAGTATTTT | CASSSPGTDTQYF
TRBJ2-1 | TRBD2 | . | TRBV10-3 | TGTGCCATCAGTGGGACTAGTCCCAATGAGCAGTTCTTC | CAISGTSPNEQFF
TRBJ2-5 | . | many | TRBV12-3/TRBV12-4 | TGTGCCAGCAGTTCGACGAATGAGACCCAGTACTTC | CASSSTNETQYF
TRBJ1-2 | . | . | TRBV7-9 | TGTGCCAGCAGCTTAATCCTCAGGAATTATGGCTACACCTTC | CASSLILRNYGYTF
TRBJ2-1 | . | many | TRBV9 | TGTGCCAGCAGCGTAGATAGTAGGGACAATGAGCAGTTCTTC | CASSVDSRDNEQFF
TRBJ2-7 | TRBD1 | . | TRBV20-1 | TGCAGTGCTCCCCAGTTCGGGACAGGGGGCTCCTACGAGCAGTACTTC | CSAPQFGTGGSYEQYF
TRBJ2-6 | . | . | TRBV7-6 | TGTGCCAGCAGCCCCGGACGCTCTGGGGCCAACGTCCTGACTTTC | CASSPGRSGANVLTF
TRBJ2-3 | . | many | TRBV7-2 | TGTGCCAGCAGCTTAGGCCGATTTAAGGGAAGCACAGATACGCAGTATTTT | CASSLGRFKGSTDTQYF
TRBJ1-1 | . | . | TRBV29-1 | TGCAGCGTTGAACAGCTGAACACTGAAGCTTTCTTT | CSVEQLNTEAFF
TRBJ2-7 | TRBD2 | many | TRBV6-1 | TGTGCCAGCAGTGAAGGACTAGCGGGCTACGAGCAGTACTTC | CASSEGLAGYEQYF
TRBJ2-1 | TRBD2 | . | TRBV12-3/TRBV12-4 | TGTGCCAGCAGTTGGACTAGCGGACACAATGAGCAGTTCTTC | CASSWTSGHNEQFF
TRBJ1-5 | . | few | TRBV20-1 | TGCAGTGCTGAAGGGGAGGGGGGAGTGGGCTTTAGCAATCAGCCCCAGCATTTT | CSAEGEGGVGFSNQPQHF
TRBJ1-6 | . | . | TRBV28 | TGTGCCAGCCGGGGGGATAATTCACCCCTCCACTTT | CASRGDNSPLHF
TRBJ1-2 | TRBD1 | many | TRBV20-1 | TGCAGTGCTCCAGGGGGACAGGGGGCAGATGGCTACACCTTC | CSAPGGQGADGYTF
TRBJ1-1 | . | . | TRBV12-3/TRBV12-4 | TGTGCCAGCAGTTTATCGGTCAGGGCTGAAGCTTTCTTT | CASSLSVRAEAFF
TRBJ2-1 | TRBD1 | . | TRBV7-9 | TGTGCCAACAGCTTATCCAGGGCCGGGACAGGCGAGCAGTTCTTC | CANSLSRAGTGEQFF
TRBJ1-5 | . | . | TRBV7-2 | TGTGCCAGCAGCTCTAATAGCAATCAGCCCCAGCATTTT | CASSSNSNQPQHF
TRBJ2-7 | TRBD2 | . | TRBV15 | TGTGCCACCAGCGGAGGGACTAGCGGGGGCCCAGGACTCTACGAGCAGTACTTC | CATSGGTSGGPGLYEQYF
TRBJ2-5 | TRBD2 | . | TRBV20-1 | TGCAGTGCTAGAGACGGGCGGGAGGCCGCGCAAGAGACCCAGTACTTC | CSARDGREAAQETQYF
TRBJ2-5 | TRBD1 | many | TRBV5-1 | TGCGCCAGCAGCTTGCACAGGGGGGAAGAGACCCAGTACTTC | CASSLHRGEETQYF
TRBJ1-3 | . | . | TRBV29-1 | TGCAGCGTTTCGGGGAACGAAAACACCATATATTTT | CSVSGNENTIYF
TRBJ1-1 | . | . | TRBV7-2 | TGTGCCAGCAGGGGTGGACCGGCCGGGGGGACTGAAGCTTTCTTT | CASRGGPAGGTEAFF
TRBJ1-1 | . | many | TRBV5-1 | TGCGCCAGCAGCTTCCAGGGGTTCATGAACACTGAAGCTTTCTTT | CASSFQGFMNTEAFF
TRBJ1-1 | . | few | TRBV4-1 | TGCGCCAGCAGCCAAGATGGAGACCAGAACACTGAAGCTTTCTTT | CASSQDGDQNTEAFF
TRBJ2-3 | . | few | TRBV4-2 | TGTGCCAGCAGCCAAGAGCGGCTCCAAGATACGCAGTATTTT | CASSQERLQDTQYF
TRBJ2-3 | . | . | TRBV5-1 | TGCGCCAGCAGCTTGTTCCCAGGGGCTAGCACAGATACGCAGTATTTT | CASSLFPGASTDTQYF
TRBJ2-5 | . | . | TRBV28 | TGTGCCAGCAGCCCGGTGATTAGCCCCGAGACCCAGTACTTC | CASSPVISPETQYF
TRBJ2-5 | . | many | TRBV7-9 | TGTGCCAGCAGCTTATTAGGGGAGACCCAGTACTTC | CASSLLGETQYF
TRBJ2-7 | . | few | TRBV9 | TGTGCCAGCAGCGTAGGCCAGAACTCCTACGAGCAGTACTTC | CASSVGQNSYEQYF
TRBJ1-1 | TRBD1 | . | TRBV6-5 | TGTGCCAGCAGTTACGGAAGGACAGGGGGCCGGAGCTCTGAAGCTTTCTTT | CASSYGRTGGRSSEAFF
TRBJ2-1 | TRBD2 | few | TRBV7-2 | TGTGCCAGCAGCCAATACGCGGGAGGGTACAATGAGCAGTTCTTC | CASSQYAGGYNEQFF
TRBJ2-7 | TRBD1 | . | TRBV5-1 | TGCGCCAGCAGCCCTGGATACAGGGGCGGGGAGCAGTACTTC | CASSPGYRGGEQYF
TRBJ1-4 | . | many | TRBV6-1 | TGTGCCAGCAGTGAAGTGGTCGAAAAACTGTTTTTT | CASSEVVEKLFF
TRBJ2-1 | TRBD1 | . | TRBV5-5 | TGTGCCAGCGGCTTGGACCAGGGGGTCTTCTACAATGAGCAGTTCTTC | CASGLDQGVFYNEQFF
TRBJ2-5 | TRBD1 | few | TRBV5-1 | TGCGCCAGCAGCGTAGGGACAGAAGAGACCCAGTACTTC | CASSVGTEETQYF